This is a list of T cell receptor beta chains from one sample in a study of T-cell reconstitution after alpha-beta-depleted transplantation in children. TCRdb independently ran MiXCR on the PCR reads; one entry per CDR3 protein. There are hundreds of thousands of distinct CDR3 sequences in the sample; roughly a tenth occur only once, and roughly 27% lies in the top ten. This sample comprised PBMCs, obtained before TCRalphabeta/CD19-depleted stem cell transplant. The receptors shown here come from a child less than two years old with acute myeloid leukemia, due to receive a stem cell transplant. Each CDR3 is given with its conserved first and last residue. The order of the fields is J gene, D gene, V gene, clone size, CDR3 DNA, CDR3 protein. A D gene is named only where the DNA matches it firmly. Clone size, where shown, is once, few, many, or a class for clones that have expanded.

TRBJ1-1	NA	TRBV20-1	NA	TGCAGTGCTGCGATTGAATACTCAGGGGTTAGGTGGGCTTTCTTT	CSAAIEYSGVRWAFF
TRBJ1-2	NA	TRBV4-1	few	TGCGCCAGCAGCCAGGGAGCGGTCGCTAACTATGGCTACACCTTC	CASSQGAVANYGYTF
TRBJ2-1	NA	TRBV11-2	many	TGTGCCAGCAGCTTAATCTACTCTAGCGACCATACCTACAATGAGCAGTTCTTC	CASSLIYSSDHTYNEQFF
TRBJ1-4	NA	TRBV12-3/TRBV12-4	many	TGTGCCAGCAGTTTTGGCAGGGTGGGAGAAAAACTGTTTTTT	CASSFGRVGEKLFF
TRBJ2-1	TRBD1	TRBV27	NA	TGTGCCAGCAGTTTAGGACAGGGCAATGCGCAGTTCTTC	CASSLGQGNAQFF
TRBJ2-7	TRBD1	TRBV12-3/TRBV12-4	many	TGTGCCAGCAGTCATCAGACAGGGCTCTACGAGCAGTACTTC	CASSHQTGLYEQYF
TRBJ2-3	NA	TRBV5-1	few	TGCGCCAGCAGCTCTTTTTGGGATACGCAGTATTTT	CASSSFWDTQYF
TRBJ2-2	NA	TRBV2	NA	TGTGCCAGCAGTGAAGCCAGGACTAACACCGGGGAGCTGTTTTTT	CASSEARTNTGELFF
TRBJ2-3	NA	TRBV5-1	many	TGCGCCAGCAGCTTGGCTTCAAGGGCGCGCTCTAGCACAGATACGCAGTATTTT	CASSLASRARSSTDTQYF
TRBJ2-2	TRBD2	TRBV29-1	many	TGCAGCGCGGGGGGGCAGGCGAACACCGGGGAGCTGTTTTTT	CSAGGQANTGELFF
TRBJ2-7	NA	TRBV4-3	many	TGCGCCAGCAGCCAAGATTCCGGTCGGGCCTACGAGCAGTACTTC	CASSQDSGRAYEQYF
TRBJ2-7	TRBD2	TRBV29-1	many	TGCAGCGTTGCGCCTAGCGGGGGAGGCGAGCAGTACTTC	CSVAPSGGGEQYF
TRBJ2-1	NA	TRBV3-1	many	TGTGCCAGCAGCCAACCGGGCAGGGTGAATGAGCAGTTCTTC	CASSQPGRVNEQFF
TRBJ2-7	NA	TRBV20-1	few	TGCAGTGCGCAACCTGACGCGGTCTCCTACGAGCAGTACTTC	CSAQPDAVSYEQYF
TRBJ2-2	TRBD2	TRBV5-1	many	TGCGCCAGCAGCAAATTAGCGGGGAGCACCGGGGAGCTGTTTTTT	CASSKLAGSTGELFF
TRBJ1-1	NA	TRBV7-2	many	TGTGCCAGCAGCTCCTACGGTTGGCCTGAAGCTTTCTTT	CASSSYGWPEAFF
TRBJ1-5	NA	TRBV20-1	many	TGCAGTGCCCGTCGGGGTTTGGGCAATCAGCCCCAGCATTTT	CSARRGLGNQPQHF
TRBJ2-1	TRBD2	TRBV20-1	many	TGCAGTGCTAGAGATGACGGGGGGGCGAGGAATGAGCAGTTCTTC	CSARDDGGARNEQFF
TRBJ1-6	NA	TRBV11-2	many	TGTGCCAGCAGCTTAGAACGGAGCTCCTATAATTCACCCCTCCACTTT	CASSLERSSYNSPLHF
TRBJ2-1	TRBD2	TRBV20-1	many	TGCAGTGCTAGAGACCCGGGACTAGCGAATGAGCAGTTCTTC	CSARDPGLANEQFF
TRBJ2-7	NA	TRBV14	many	TGTGCCAGCAGCTCGCGGGACAGATACTACGAGCAGTACTTC	CASSSRDRYYEQYF
TRBJ1-1	NA	TRBV15	many	TGTGCCACCAGCCGCCGGCGGGGGTCCACTGAAGCTTTCTTT	CATSRRRGSTEAFF
TRBJ2-1	NA	TRBV5-4	many	TGTGCCAGCAGCGACCTAGGAGGATCCTACAATGAGCAGTTCTTC	CASSDLGGSYNEQFF
TRBJ2-5	NA	TRBV7-6	many	TGTGCCAGCAGCTATGGAATTCAAGAGACCCAGTACTTC	CASSYGIQETQYF
TRBJ1-1	NA	TRBV6-6	NA	TGTGCCAGCAGTTACCCCACAGGGCGGATGGCTTTCTTT	CASSYPTGRMAFF
TRBJ2-2	NA	TRBV3-1	many	TGTGCCAGCACCCAAGGTTACGGGGAGCTGTTTTTT	CASTQGYGELFF
TRBJ1-5	NA	TRBV7-2	many	TGTGCCAGCAGCTTAAGTGGAGATAGCAATCAGCCCCAGCATTTT	CASSLSGDSNQPQHF
TRBJ1-1	NA	TRBV12-3/TRBV12-4	many	TGTGCCAGCAGTTTAGTACACCCGTACGATGAAGCTTTCTTT	CASSLVHPYDEAFF
TRBJ2-7	NA	TRBV5-6	NA	TGTGCCAGCAGCTTCGGTCGGCCGATATCCTTCGAGCAGTACTTC	CASSFGRPISFEQYF
TRBJ1-1	NA	TRBV1	many	TGCACCAGCAGCCGTATTTTCCGGGCCGAGGTGCGGTGCGGCACTGAAGCTTTCTTT	CTSSRIFRAEVRCGTEAFF
TRBJ2-7	NA	TRBV6-2/TRBV6-3	many	TGTGCCAGCACCCCAAGAGGGTCGTACGAGCAGTACTTC	CASTPRGSYEQYF
TRBJ1-2	TRBD1	TRBV7-8	few	TGTGCCAGCAGCTTAGGGACAGGGGACAGCTATGGCTACACCTTC	CASSLGTGDSYGYTF
TRBJ1-5	NA	TRBV10-3	many	TGTGCCATCAGTGAGGGAACAGGCAATCAGCCCCAGCATTTT	CAISEGTGNQPQHF
TRBJ1-1	NA	TRBV29-1	many	TGCAGCGTTTCGGAGGGGACCGGGGGAGCTTTCTTT	CSVSEGTGGAFF